The clone carrying this T cell receptor beta chain was observed at least ten times. The data were obtained in a study of patients and donors after allogeneic stem cell transplantation. The CDR3 extends over 12 amino acids. V was pared by 3 bases and J by 3 bases, with 9 bases between. CDR1 SQVTM and CDR2 ANQGSEA come from the germline V gene. A single record per CDR3 protein comes from TCRdb applying MiXCR to the RT-PCR reads. The data show approximately 33,000 distinct CDR3 sequences, over 6.5% seen once. The chain is built from TRBV29-1 and TRBJ2-7; unclear D gene. The sample was blood, either unsorted or a sorted T cell fraction (not recorded which). This clonotype was obtained from a human donor who was either an allogeneic HSCT recipient or a stem cell or donor lymphocyte infusion donor (not recorded which). It is not recorded whose cells these are; they may come from a transplant donor. For the CDR3, the DNA is TGCAGCGTTGAGGCCGGTGGCTACGAGCAGTACTTC. It codes for CSVEAGGYEQYF.